A selection of T cell receptor beta chains follows, all from one sample in a study of control samples from healthy donors and cancer patients. The assay was immunoSEQ multiplex PCR, and TCRdb's table has in-frame clones only and misses some. The sample includes fewer than 90,000 clones, about 90% of them seen just once. Sample: PBMCs. The receptors here all came from a woman aged 55-75 years with head and neck cancer. Each CDR3 is given without its conserved first and last residue. A D gene is named only where the DNA matches it firmly.

TRBJ1-5 | TRBV20-1 | NA | SASPDQPQH
TRBJ2-3 | TRBV9 | NA | ASSVGNRDIYTDTQY
TRBJ1-4 | TRBV6-1 | NA | ASSENLQASNEKLF
TRBJ1-5 | TRBV18 | TRBD1 | ASSPGPGGGQPQH
TRBJ1-3 | TRBV4-1 | NA | ASSQGTGNTIY
TRBJ2-3 | TRBV2 | TRBD2 | ASTLPRIGLAASGSQY
TRBJ1-5 | TRBV27 | NA | ASSFRPNNQPQH
TRBJ2-7 | TRBV28 | NA | ASRLQGGVGSYEQY
TRBJ2-1 | TRBV2 | NA | ASSEGPFIMGERYNEQF
TRBJ2-3 | TRBV7-3 | NA | ASSRIGRERGADTQY
TRBJ1-5 | TRBV6-2/TRBV6-3 | NA | ASSYSGQNSNQPQH
TRBJ1-1 | TRBV4-1 | NA | ASKSMNTEAF
TRBJ2-3 | TRBV3-1/TRBV3-2 | TRBD2 | ASSPWTSGRAGADTQY
TRBJ2-7 | TRBV4-1 | NA | ASSQELLGYEQY
TRBJ2-3 | TRBV7-9 | NA | ASSRSGSTDTQY
TRBJ2-1 | TRBV28 | NA | ASSLSGPSYNEQF
TRBJ1-5 | TRBV3-1/TRBV3-2 | NA | ASSQGTDVQPQH
TRBJ1-4 | TRBV25-1 | NA | ASSGTVGKLF
TRBJ2-2 | TRBV18 | TRBD1 | ASSLQQTGTGRTGELF
TRBJ1-2 | TRBV10-3 | NA | AISADGYYGYT
TRBJ2-1 | TRBV18 | NA | ASSPPGPSYSWEQF
TRBJ2-7 | TRBV2 | NA | ASSESRVPQNEQY
TRBJ2-1 | TRBV5-1 | NA | ASSLGWQRKAGNEQF
TRBJ2-7 | TRBV7-8 | NA | ASSRSRTGLGSEQY
TRBJ2-1 | TRBV6-2/TRBV6-3 | TRBD2 | ASSLQRLAPNEQF
TRBJ2-3 | TRBV7-8 | TRBD2 | ASSFGLKLAGNTDTQY
TRBJ2-5 | TRBV9 | TRBD1 | ASSERTGETQY
TRBJ1-5 | TRBV5-1 | NA | ASSWGDSNQPQH
TRBJ2-3 | TRBV7-2 | NA | ASSPRYRDTQY
TRBJ1-4 | TRBV5-1 | NA | ASSYASGDLSLF
TRBJ1-1 | TRBV7-9 | TRBD1 | ASSMTGEVNTEAF
TRBJ1-2 | TRBV5-5 | TRBD1 | ASSIGTGRYTNYGYT
TRBJ1-4 | TRBV5-5 | NA | ASSRRPDPNEKLF
TRBJ1-2 | TRBV9 | TRBD1 | ASSGPDRGLSGYT
TRBJ2-3 | TRBV5-1 | NA | ASSLGSGIATDTQY
TRBJ2-6 | TRBV5-1 | NA | ASSLRARDISGANVLT
TRBJ2-6 | TRBV4-3 | NA | ASSQDHTTGANVLT
TRBJ2-3 | TRBV5-1 | TRBD2 | ASSSSSRGEVQY
TRBJ1-6 | TRBV2 | TRBD1 | ASSEGPGGRNSPLH
TRBJ1-5 | TRBV6-5 | NA | ASRAANQPQH
TRBJ1-5 | TRBV28 | NA | ASSLGPGERPQH
TRBJ2-5 | TRBV2 | NA | ASRAAQETQY
TRBJ2-1 | TRBV19 | TRBD2 | ASSIGSSGRPFNEQF
TRBJ2-7 | TRBV18 | TRBD1 | ASSPRQGSPYEQY
TRBJ2-1 | TRBV19 | NA | ASSIASTPSSYNEQF
TRBJ2-2 | TRBV30 | TRBD1 | ALNRGLGNTGELF
TRBJ1-1 | TRBV9 | NA | ASSVALDTEAF
TRBJ2-7 | TRBV5-1 | TRBD1 | ASRTGTGVYEQY
TRBJ2-6 | TRBV27 | TRBD2 | ASSIGSWAGAGANVLT